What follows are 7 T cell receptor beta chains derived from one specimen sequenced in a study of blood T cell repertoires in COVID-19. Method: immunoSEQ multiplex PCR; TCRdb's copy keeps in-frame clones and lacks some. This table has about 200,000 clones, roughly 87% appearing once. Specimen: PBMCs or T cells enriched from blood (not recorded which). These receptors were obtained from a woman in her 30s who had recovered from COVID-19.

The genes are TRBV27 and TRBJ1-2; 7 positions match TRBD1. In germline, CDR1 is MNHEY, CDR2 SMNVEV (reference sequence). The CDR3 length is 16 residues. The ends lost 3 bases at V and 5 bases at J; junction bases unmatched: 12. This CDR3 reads CASSFGTAQRAYGYTF. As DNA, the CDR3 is TGTGCCAGCAGTTTCGGGACAGCCCAACGGGCATATGGCTACACCTTC.

CDR3 sequence: CASSMESIYGYTF. CDR3 nucleotides: TGTGCCAGTAGTATGGAGTCCATCTATGGCTACACCTTC. The V and J genes are TRBV19 and TRBJ1-2; D not certain. This CDR3 comprises 13 residues. V lost 3 bases and J lost 4, with 9 bases in between. Germline assignment: CDR1 LNHDA and CDR2 SQIVND (reference sequence).

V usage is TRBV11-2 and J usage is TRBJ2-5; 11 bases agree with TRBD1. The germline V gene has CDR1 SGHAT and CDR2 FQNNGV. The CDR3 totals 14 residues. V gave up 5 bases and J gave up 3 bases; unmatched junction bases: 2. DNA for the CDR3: TGTGCCAGCAGCCCGGGACAGGGGGAAGAGACCCAGTACTTC. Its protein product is CASSPGQGEETQYF.

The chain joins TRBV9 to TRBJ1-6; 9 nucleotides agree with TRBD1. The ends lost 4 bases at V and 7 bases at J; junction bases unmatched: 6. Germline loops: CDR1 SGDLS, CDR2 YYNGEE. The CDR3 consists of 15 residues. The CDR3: CASSSGTGMNSPLHF. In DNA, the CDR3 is TGTGCCAGCAGCTCCGGGACAGGGATGAATTCACCCCTCCACTTT.

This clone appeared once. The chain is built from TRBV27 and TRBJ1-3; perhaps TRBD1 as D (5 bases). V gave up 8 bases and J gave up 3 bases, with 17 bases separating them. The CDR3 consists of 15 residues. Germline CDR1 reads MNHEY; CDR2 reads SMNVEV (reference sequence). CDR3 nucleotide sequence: TGTGCCAGCGCCCTCGGCCAGGGAGGTGGAAACACCATATATTTT. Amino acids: CASALGQGGGNTIYF.

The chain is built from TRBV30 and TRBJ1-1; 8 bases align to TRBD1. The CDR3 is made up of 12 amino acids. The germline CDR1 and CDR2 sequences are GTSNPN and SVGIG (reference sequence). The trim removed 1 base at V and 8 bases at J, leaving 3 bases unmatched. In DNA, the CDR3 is TGTGCCTGGAGTGGGACAGGGTTAGAAGCTTTCTTT. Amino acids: CAWSGTGLEAFF.

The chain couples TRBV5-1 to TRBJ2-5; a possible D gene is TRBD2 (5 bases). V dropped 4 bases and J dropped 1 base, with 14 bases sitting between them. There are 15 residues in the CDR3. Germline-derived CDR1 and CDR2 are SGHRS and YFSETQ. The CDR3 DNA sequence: TGCGCCAGCAGCCCGCGGAGGAGAAGCCAAGAGACCCAGTACTTC. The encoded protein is CASSPRRRSQETQYF. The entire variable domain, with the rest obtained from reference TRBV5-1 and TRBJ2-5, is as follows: KAGVTQTPRYLIKTRGQQVTLSCSPISGHRSVSWYQQTPGQGLQFLFEYFSETQRNKGNFPGRFSGRQFSNSRSEMNVSTLELGDSALYLCASSPRRRSQETQYFGPGTRLLVL.